The 28 T cell receptor beta chains in this list originate from one sample, sequenced in a study of persistence of HIV-infected CD4 T cells. Cells were stimulated nonspecifically with anti-CD3/anti-CD28 magnetic beads. Sorting of responding CD4+ T cells relied on upregulated CD40 ligand together with CD69. This was the immunoSEQ version 4 assay in survey mode. Generated by immunoSEQ multiplex PCR, the TCRdb table keeps only in-frame clones and is missing some. The sample records approximately 45,000 clones, about nine tenths being singletons. For these TCRs, the target antigens are not known. The specimen comprised CD4+ T cells sorted from PBMCs after roughly 20-hour stimulation, sampled from a patient who received antiretroviral therapy. These receptors originate from an adult woman with HIV who was CMV-seropositive.

About this clone itself: Other DNA sequences in the sample encode the same CDR3. The chain carries TRBV18 and TRBJ1-1; D remains unclear. V lost 3 bases and J 1 base, leaving 6 bases between the germline ends. This CDR3 is 13 amino acids long. Germline V gene data show CDR1 as KGHSH and CDR2 as LQKENI. The chain's CDR3 is CASSPTGNTEAFF. CDR3 DNA sequence: TGTGCCAGCTCACCGACCGGGAACACTGAAGCTTTCTTT.

This rearrangement joins TRBV7-2 to TRBJ2-5; the match to TRBD2 covers 7 bases. This CDR3 has 14 amino acids. The junction had 9 bases not matched to a gene; V was cut back by 9 bases and J by 2 bases. CDR1 is SGHTA and CDR2 is FQGNSA in the germline V gene. The CDR3 sequence is CASGAASGQETQYF. CDR3 coding DNA: TGTGCCAGTGGGGCTGCTAGCGGACAAGAGACCCAGTACTTC.

DNA of the CDR3: TGCGCCAGCAGCTTGGGCGGGACAGGGCATAAATTATACGAGCAGTACTTC. Translation: CASSLGGTGHKLYEQYF. The rearrangement links TRBV5-1 to TRBJ2-7, with TRBD1 matching 9 bases. The CDR3 covers 17 residues. Germline V lookup: CDR1 SGHRS, CDR2 YFSETQ. Trimming removed 0 bases from V and 4 bases from J; junction bases left unmatched: 11. The variable domain in full, with the rest retrieved from reference TRBV5-1 and TRBJ2-7, is KAGVTQTPRYLIKTRGQQVTLSCSPISGHRSVSWYQQTPGQGLQFLFEYFSETQRNKGNFPGRFSGRQFSNSRSEMNVSTLELGDSALYLCASSLGGTGHKLYEQYFGPGTRLTVT.

In this sample, this clone turned up once. J is TRBJ1-6 and V is TRBV7-8, with 8 bases fitting TRBD1. Trimming removed 5 bases from V and 6 bases from J; junction bases left unmatched: 3. Germline values: CDR1 SGHVS, CDR2 FQNEAQ. The CDR3 extends over 14 amino acids. The CDR3 DNA reads TGTGCCAGCAGCCGAGGACAGGGTAATTCACCCCTCCACTTT. Protein: CASSRGQGNSPLHF.

The CDR3 is CATSRDRGGYEKLFF. The CDR3 coding sequence is TGTGCCACCAGCAGAGATAGGGGTGGCTATGAAAAACTGTTTTTT. The chain is built from TRBV15 and TRBJ1-4, with D maybe TRBD1 (5 bases). V shed 0 bases and J shed 6 bases, with 11 bases lying between them. The germline V gene encodes CDR1 LNHNV and CDR2 YYDKDF (reference sequence). The CDR3 has 15 amino acids.

Of note for this clone: This same CDR3 is encoded by further DNA sequences in the sample. This chain's CDR3 is CASSPGEAGEQYF. The CDR3 nucleotides are TGTGCCAGCTCACCCGGGGAAGCCGGCGAGCAGTACTTC. This chain connects TRBV18 to TRBJ2-7; D perhaps matches TRBD2 (5 bases). Germline CDR1 and CDR2: KGHSH and LQKENI. CDR3 length: 13 residues. V gave up 3 bases and J gave up 6 bases, with 12 bases separating them.

The chain carries TRBV11-3 and TRBJ2-7, with TRBD2 matching 8 bases. The CDR3 has 13 residues. Germline values: CDR1 SGHNT, CDR2 YENEEA. Trimming took 4 bases from V and 6 from J; bases not matched to a gene: 5. CDR3 coding DNA: TGTGCCAGCAGCTCCCTAAGCGGGGGCGAGCAGTACTTC. This encodes CASSSLSGGEQYF.

The genes are TRBV7-6 and TRBJ2-2; D not certain. Between the trimmed V and J ends, which lost 0 bases and 4 bases, there was a span of 12 bases. The germline V gene has CDR1 SGHVS and CDR2 FNYEAQ. CDR3 length equals 16 residues. The DNA for the CDR3 is TGTGCCAGCAGCTTAGCGAACGGGTTGTCCACCGGGGAGCTGTTTTTT. Translated, it gives CASSLANGLSTGELFF.

This clone was counted a few times. The rearrangement joins TRBV30 to TRBJ1-1; D is perhaps TRBD1 (5 bases). This CDR3 region has 14 residues. In germline, CDR1 is GTSNPN, CDR2 SVGIG (reference sequence). Trimming left V 8 bases short and J 4 bases short, with 20 bases between. CDR3 sequence (DNA): TGTGCCGGAACAAACAGGAATTCGGGCACTGAAGCTTTCTTT. Translation: CAGTNRNSGTEAFF. Full variable domain (remainder filled in from reference TRBV30 and TRBJ1-1): SQTIHQWPATLVQPVGSPLSLECTVEGTSNPNLYWYRQAAGRGLQLLFYSVGIGQISSEVPQNLSASRPQDRQFILSSKKLLLSDSGFYLCAGTNRNSGTEAFFGQGTRLTVV.

The chain combines TRBV5-4 with TRBJ1-1, with no clear D. The V gene lost 5 bases and the J gene lost 4 bases, with 12 bases spanning the gap. The CDR3 spans 13 residues. From germline, CDR1 is SGHNT and CDR2 YYREEE (reference sequence). The CDR3 DNA reads as TGTGCCAGCAGACCGGCCCGGGGCACTGAAGCTTTCTTT. It specifies CASRPARGTEAFF.

Details on this clone: It is unclear where the CDR3 begins or ends on the DNA, so no DNA is shown, and the CDR3 is as TCRdb lists it. This sequence joins TRBV6-5 and TRBJ1-2. The germline CDR1 and CDR2 sequences are MNHEY and SVGAGI. 13 amino acids form the CDR3, both terminal residues included. The CDR3 here is CASSFGIGTACTF.

This chain connects TRBV5-6 to TRBJ1-2; tentatively, D is TRBD1 (6 bases). Germline V gene data show CDR1 as SGHDT and CDR2 as YYEEEE. This CDR3 spans 15 amino acids. V was cut by 4 bases and J by 4 bases, with 17 bases left in between. The CDR3 protein is CASSAQGLFSYGYTF. For the CDR3, the DNA is TGTGCCAGCAGCGCCCAGGGGCTTTTTTCCTATGGCTACACCTTC.

The chain combines TRBV5-4 with TRBJ2-5, with 12 bases matching TRBD2. Trimming took 0 bases from V and 7 from J; bases not matched to a gene: 7. The CDR3 totals 16 residues. Germline-derived CDR1 and CDR2 are SGHNT and YYREEE (reference sequence). The CDR3 DNA reads TGTGCCAGCAGCTTGGGTGGGACTAGCGGGCCCGGGACCCAGTACTTC. This gives the protein CASSLGGTSGPGTQYF. Drawing the rest from reference TRBV5-4 and TRBJ2-5, the complete variable domain is ETGVTQSPTHLIKTRGQQVTLRCSSQSGHNTVSWYQQALGQGPQFIFQYYREEENGRGNFPPRFSGLQFPNYSSELNVNALELDDSALYLCASSLGGTSGPGTQYFGPGTRLLVL.

The chain carries TRBV5-5 and TRBJ1-1; D not resolved. V lost 4 bases to trimming and J lost 4 bases, with 14 bases between them. CDR1 and CDR2 from the germline V gene are SGHKS and YYEKEE (reference sequence). The CDR3 has 14 residues. Written as DNA, the CDR3 is TGTGCCAGCAGCGGGGTGGCGGGGTTCACTGAAGCTTTCTTT. Translation gives CASSGVAGFTEAFF. Supplemented by reference TRBV5-5 and TRBJ1-1, the full variable domain reads DAGVTQSPTHLIKTRGQQVTLRCSPISGHKSVSWYQQVLGQGPQFIFQYYEKEERGRGNFPDRFSARQFPNYSSELNVNALLLGDSALYLCASSGVAGFTEAFFGQGTRLTVV.

The chain uses TRBV28 and TRBJ1-6; D perhaps matches TRBD1 (5 bases). The CDR3 runs to 14 residues. The ends were cut back, 6 bases at V and 11 bases at J, with 17 bases in the middle. From germline, CDR1 is MDHEN and CDR2 SYDVKM. CDR3 nucleotides: TGTGCCAGCAGCCGCACAGCGGGGGGGACACCCCTCCACTTT. Translation: CASSRTAGGTPLHF. Variable domain in full (rest from reference TRBV28 and TRBJ1-6): DVKVTQSSRYLVKRTGEKVFLECVQDMDHENMFWYRQDPGLGLRLIYFSYDVKMKEKGDIPEGYSVSREKKERFSLILESASTNQTSMYLCASSRTAGGTPLHFGNGTRLTVT.

The rearrangement joins TRBV9 to TRBJ2-7; 7 bases line up with TRBD1. The CDR3 sequence is 15 residues long. Losses at the gene ends were 3 bases for V and 4 bases for J; bases not matched to a gene: 10. Germline CDR1 SGDLS, CDR2 YYNGEE. CDR3 residues: CASSGAAGGIYEQYF. Written as DNA, the CDR3 is TGTGCCAGCAGCGGGGCGGCAGGGGGAATATACGAGCAGTACTTC.

The chain carries TRBV5-1 and TRBJ1-1; D may be TRBD1 (5 bases). V was pared by 4 bases and J by 5 bases, with 18 bases between. This CDR3 has 15 residues. The germline V gene encodes CDR1 SGHRS and CDR2 YFSETQ. The CDR3 DNA is TGCGCCAGCAGCAGCCTTACAGGCGTCGTTACTGAAGCTTTCTTT. This codes for CASSSLTGVVTEAFF.

This clone was detected only a few times. The rearrangement uses TRBV28 and TRBJ1-5; 7 bases agree with TRBD1. Germline CDR1 reads MDHEN; CDR2 reads SYDVKM. The CDR3 runs 15 residues. The ends lost 5 bases at V and 5 bases at J; junction bases unmatched: 9. CDR3 coding DNA: TGTGCCAGCAGTCCGTACCGGGACAGTCATCAGCCCCAGCATTTT. As protein: CASSPYRDSHQPQHF.

The rearrangement uses TRBV15 and TRBJ2-5, with D possibly TRBD2 on 6 matching bases. Trimming shortened V by 2 bases and J by 0 bases, and 10 bases separated the two germline ends. Per the germline V gene, CDR1 is LNHNV and CDR2 is YYDKDF (reference sequence). CDR3 length equals 15 residues. The CDR3 coding sequence is TGTGCCACCAGCAGATTAGGGGAGGACCAAGAGACCCAGTACTTC. It encodes CATSRLGEDQETQYF. Full variable domain (rest looked up from reference TRBV15 and TRBJ2-5): DAMVIQNPRYQVTQFGKPVTLSCSQTLNHNVMYWYQQKSSQAPKLLFHYYDKDFNNEADTPDNFQSRRPNTSFCFLDIRSPGLGDTAMYLCATSRLGEDQETQYFGPGTRLLVL.

This chain uses TRBV27 with TRBJ2-4; tentatively, D is TRBD1 (6 bases). CDR1 and CDR2 from the germline V gene are MNHEY and SMNVEV (reference sequence). Trimming stripped 6 bases from V and 0 bases from J, with 12 bases between. The length of the CDR3 is 15 residues. CDR3 residues: CASSGTGIAKNIQYF. In DNA form, the CDR3 reads TGTGCCAGCAGCGGCACAGGGATAGCCAAAAACATTCAGTACTTC.

The V gene is TRBV3-1 (or the pseudogene TRBV3-2), the J gene TRBJ1-1, with unresolved D. Trimming stripped 0 bases from V and 6 bases from J, with 11 bases between. The CDR3 has 14 residues. The germline V gene has CDR1 LGHDT and CDR2 YNNKEL (reference sequence). CDR3: CASSQDLNAAEAFF. CDR3 coding DNA: TGTGCCAGCAGCCAAGACTTAAATGCGGCTGAAGCTTTCTTT.

This sequence joins TRBV19 and TRBJ2-7; TRBD1 matches 7 bases. Losses at the gene ends were 5 bases for V and 0 bases for J; bases not matched to a gene: 7. The CDR3 has 15 residues. The germline CDR1 and CDR2 sequences are LNHDA and SQIVND (reference sequence). The CDR3 here is CASSAEDRSSYEQYF. The CDR3 nucleotides are TGTGCCAGTAGTGCGGAGGACAGGAGCTCCTACGAGCAGTACTTC.

The gene calls are TRBV4-1 and TRBJ1-1; possibly TRBD1 for D (5 bases). The germline V gene has CDR1 MGHRA and CDR2 YSYEKL. This CDR3 has 15 amino acids. The V end lost 0 bases, the J end lost 1 base, and 9 bases lay between the germline ends. CDR3 DNA sequence: TGCGCCAGCAGCCAAGATCCGGGGCAGAACACTGAAGCTTTCTTT. This codes for CASSQDPGQNTEAFF.

The chain uses TRBV7-9 and TRBJ1-1; D is unclear. The CDR3 has 12 amino acids. V lost 4 bases and J 8 bases, leaving 11 bases between the germline ends. The germline V gene has CDR1 SEHNR and CDR2 FQNEAQ (reference sequence). CDR3 DNA sequence: TGTGCCAGCAGCTCGCAACTCCGAGAAGCTTTCTTT. Translated, it gives CASSSQLREAFF. The whole variable domain, filled in from reference TRBV7-9 and TRBJ1-1, reads DTGVSQNPRHKITKRGQNVTFRCDPISEHNRLYWYRQTLGQGPEFLTYFQNEAQLEKSRLLSDRFSAERPKGSFSTLEIQRTEQGDSAMYLCASSSQLREAFFGQGTRLTVV.

The rearrangement uses TRBV18 and TRBJ2-1; D call uncertain. Deletions cut 3 bases from V and 6 bases from J, with 18 bases between. This CDR3 contains 16 residues. The V gene's germline CDR1 is KGHSH and CDR2 LQKENI. This chain's CDR3 is CASSPIELSSINEQFF. The CDR3 coding sequence is TGTGCCAGCTCACCTATCGAGCTTAGTTCGATCAATGAGCAGTTCTTC. Full variable domain (remainder filled in from reference TRBV18 and TRBJ2-1): NAGVMQNPRHLVRRRGQEARLRCSPMKGHSHVYWYRQLPEEGLKFMVYLQKENIIDESGMPKERFSAEFPKEGPSILRIQQVVRGDSAAYFCASSPIELSSINEQFFGPGTRLTVL.

The chain links TRBV4-2 to TRBJ1-2; 7 bases are shared with TRBD1. This CDR3 has 16 residues. CDR1 and CDR2 (germline): LGHNA, YNFKEQ. The V gene end was trimmed by 1 base and the J gene end by 7 bases; junction bases not matched to a gene: 12. CDR3 DNA: TGTGCCAGCAGCCAAGCCTCGGGACAGAGTCATGGTGGCTACACCTTC. This encodes CASSQASGQSHGGYTF.

This sequence joins TRBV7-2 and TRBJ2-1; D is tentatively TRBD1 or TRBD2 (6 bases each). The CDR3 consists of 14 residues. Between the trimmed V and J ends, which lost 2 bases and 5 bases, there was a span of 10 bases. Germline-derived CDR1 and CDR2 are SGHTA and FQGNSA. The CDR3 region has the DNA TGTGCCAGCAGCTTAATTGGGGGGCACAATGAGCAGTTCTTC. Translating gives CASSLIGGHNEQFF.

With respect to this clone: Within the sample, other DNA sequences also encode this same CDR3. The genes are TRBV7-2 and TRBJ1-3; D is unresolved. Between the trimmed V and J ends, which lost 1 base and 0 bases, there was a span of 4 bases. The germline V gene has CDR1 SGHTA and CDR2 FQGNSA. This CDR3 comprises 14 residues. CDR3 bases: TGTGCCAGCAGCTTAGGGCACTCTGGAAACACCATATATTTT. Amino acids: CASSLGHSGNTIYF.